This entry is about one T cell receptor (beta chain). There are 12 residues in the CDR3. Trimming cost V 6 bases and J 6 bases; bases outside gene matches: 5. Germline V gene data show CDR1 as SNHLY and CDR2 as FYNNEI. The sample comes from a study of shared clonotypes between healthy human individuals. Original data processing: For the immunoSEQ data, sequences were junction-only without quality scores, so filtering differed. Data came from immunoSEQ multiplex PCR; TCRdb stores just in-frame clones and leaves some out. V, J and clone size are taken as reported in that table, and D and trimming were inferred from the DNA itself. The repertoire holds about half a million clones, with 65% to 80% as singletons.

V and J are TRBV2 and TRBJ2-7; the match to TRBD1 covers 7 bases. The TCR sequence derives from a woman aged 40 to 50 in good health. Some clones in this sample may be carry-over from other donors' samples. Sequencing was performed on PBMCs. In DNA form, the CDR3 reads TGTGCCAGCAGCTACAGGGGTCGCGAGCAGTACTTC. This translates into CASSYRGREQYF.